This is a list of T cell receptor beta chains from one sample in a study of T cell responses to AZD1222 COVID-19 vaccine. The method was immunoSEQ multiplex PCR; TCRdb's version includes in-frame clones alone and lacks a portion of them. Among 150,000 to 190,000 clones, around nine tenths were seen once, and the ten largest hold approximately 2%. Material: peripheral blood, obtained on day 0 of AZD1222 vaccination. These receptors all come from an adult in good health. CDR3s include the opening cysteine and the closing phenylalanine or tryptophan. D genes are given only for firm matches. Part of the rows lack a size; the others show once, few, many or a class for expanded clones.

TGTGCCAGCAGTTTATTTTCCACTGAAGCTTTCTTT CASSLFSTEAFF NA TRBJ1-1 NA TRBV28
TGTGCCAGCAGTTATATGAAGGGTGGAAGGACTGAAGCTTTCTTT CASSYMKGGRTEAFF NA TRBJ1-1 NA TRBV6-5
TGTGCCAGCAGCTTAGTCTGGGGCCCCTCCTACGAGCAGTACTTC CASSLVWGPSYEQYF NA TRBJ2-7 NA TRBV11-3
TGTGCCAGCACCGAAATAAATCAGCCCCAGCATTTT CASTEINQPQHF NA TRBJ1-5 NA TRBV28
TGTGCCAGTAGTATCCCGACTCAGCCCCAGCATTTT CASSIPTQPQHF NA TRBJ1-5 NA TRBV19
TGTGCCAGTTCCATACACTATCAGCCCCAGCATTTT CASSIHYQPQHF NA TRBJ1-5 NA TRBV9
TGTGCCAGCAGCGTAGAAGAAGGCCTTGTTGATTCACCCCTCCACTTT CASSVEEGLVDSPLHF NA TRBJ1-6 NA TRBV9
TGTGCCAGCTCGGGACAGAGCTCTGGAAACACCATATATTTT CASSGQSSGNTIYF TRBD1 TRBJ1-3 NA TRBV18
TGTGCCAGTAGTATACAGGGGGCGCGAGTAGAAGGCTACACCTTC CASSIQGARVEGYTF TRBD1 TRBJ1-2 NA TRBV19
TGTGCCCGGACGGACAGCGGCACTGAAGCTTTCTTT CARTDSGTEAFF NA TRBJ1-1 NA TRBV30
TGTGCCAGCAGCTTTGAGGGGCTCTCTGGAAACACCATATATTTT CASSFEGLSGNTIYF NA TRBJ1-3 NA TRBV5-4
TGTGCCAGCAGCTTAGCGGCCTACGAGCAGTACTTC CASSLAAYEQYF NA TRBJ2-7 NA TRBV11-1
TGTGCCAGCAGCCCCGGACAGGGCGAGGAAAAACTGTTTTTT CASSPGQGEEKLFF TRBD1 TRBJ1-4 NA TRBV7-9
TGTGCCAGCAGGCTAAGGGACACCTCCTATGGCTACACCTTC CASRLRDTSYGYTF NA TRBJ1-2 NA TRBV28
TGCAGCGTACTTACAGGTTGGGGGGCCTACGAGCAGTACTTC CSVLTGWGAYEQYF NA TRBJ2-7 NA TRBV29-1
TGTGCCAGCAGTTTGATGGGGAAAGAGACCCAGTACTTC CASSLMGKETQYF NA TRBJ2-5 NA TRBV28
TGTGCCAGTAGTATAGACCGGACAGGGACTAACTATGGCTACACCTTC CASSIDRTGTNYGYTF TRBD1 TRBJ1-2 NA TRBV19
TGCAGCGTTGACGCGGAGTTCTTGGGCTACACCTTC CSVDAEFLGYTF NA TRBJ1-2 NA TRBV29-1
TGTGCCAGCAGTTACTCAGGTGGAAGCACTGAAGCTTTCTTT CASSYSGGSTEAFF NA TRBJ1-1 NA TRBV6-5
TGCAGTGCGCCCTTCTCCTACGAGCAGTACTTC CSAPFSYEQYF NA TRBJ2-7 few TRBV20-1
TGTGCCAGTCGACGGACAGGGTCGGCCTACGAGCAGTACTTC CASRRTGSAYEQYF TRBD1 TRBJ2-7 NA TRBV19
TGTGCCAGCAGCTTAGCGCGGGACCTTTCTTTC CASSLARDLSF NA TRBJ1-2 NA TRBV7-9
TGTGCCAGCAGCTTAGTAGCGGGAGGGACCGGGGAGCTGTTTTTT CASSLVAGGTGELFF TRBD2 TRBJ2-2 once TRBV7-8
TGCGCCAGCAGCCAAGAAGCGACAGCAAGTTCACCCCTCCACTTT CASSQEATASSPLHF NA TRBJ1-6 NA TRBV4-3
TGTGCCAGCAGTCTCGCTAGCGAGGGAACTGAAGCTTTCTTT CASSLASEGTEAFF NA TRBJ1-1 NA TRBV28
TGTGCCACCAGTTTATCCTCCGGGTCCCTTTTCTATGGCTACACCTTC CATSLSSGSLFYGYTF NA TRBJ1-2 NA TRBV15
TGTGCCAGCAGTCGAACCGGGACAGGGGGCCACGAGCAGTACTTC CASSRTGTGGHEQYF TRBD1 TRBJ2-7 NA TRBV6-5
TGTGCCAGCAAGGAGACAGGGGGCGCTTCACCCCTCCACTTT CASKETGGASPLHF TRBD1 TRBJ1-6 once TRBV5-5
TGCGCCAGCAGCGGACAGGGGGGCACTGAAGCTTTCTTT CASSGQGGTEAFF TRBD1 TRBJ1-1 NA TRBV5-1
TGTGCCTGGAGCGGTAGGGTCGGAGCTTTCTTT CAWSGRVGAFF NA TRBJ1-1 once TRBV30
TGTGCCAGCAGCCAAGACGGGCTGCAGCCCCAGCATTTT CASSQDGLQPQHF NA TRBJ1-5 once TRBV3-1/TRBV3-2
TGCGCCAGCAGCATAAGGACAGGGGGTGTGTATGGCTACACCTTC CASSIRTGGVYGYTF TRBD1 TRBJ1-2 once TRBV5-1
TGTGCCAGCAGCTTCGGTTTCAGGGGGCCGAAGGCCTACGAGCAGTACTTC CASSFGFRGPKAYEQYF TRBD1 TRBJ2-7 NA TRBV7-9
TGTGCCAGCAGCCCATCGACAGAGACCGGGGAGCTGTTTTTT CASSPSTETGELFF NA TRBJ2-2 NA TRBV7-2
TGTGCCAGCAGCGTAGGCGGGAGTGGGTACGAGCAGTACTTC CASSVGGSGYEQYF TRBD2 TRBJ2-7 NA TRBV9
TGTGCCAGCAGCCAGACTGGGGGGAATACCTATGGCTACACCTTC CASSQTGGNTYGYTF NA TRBJ1-2 once TRBV6-5
TGTGCCACCAGTGGCGTGGTGGGGGGGAGCACAGATACGCAGTATTTT CATSGVVGGSTDTQYF TRBD2 TRBJ2-3 NA TRBV24-1
TGTGCCAGTAGTATAGCGGGCAGCTCCTACAATGAGCAGTTCTTC CASSIAGSSYNEQFF NA TRBJ2-1 NA TRBV19
TGCGCCAGCAGCCAACTCCCGAGCGGGAGGGCCGAATACGAGCAGTACTTC CASSQLPSGRAEYEQYF TRBD2 TRBJ2-7 NA TRBV4-1
TGTGCCAGCAGTTTTGGGCGGATTGAGCAGTTCTTC CASSFGRIEQFF NA TRBJ2-1 once TRBV12-3/TRBV12-4
TGTGCCACCAGTGGCCTCAGAGGACAGCCCCAGCATTTT CATSGLRGQPQHF NA TRBJ1-5 once TRBV24-1
TGTGCCAGCAGCGTAGCCGGGGGTTCCTACAATGAGCAGTTCTTC CASSVAGGSYNEQFF NA TRBJ2-1 NA TRBV9
TGTGCCAGCAGAAAAGGGACTAGCGGGAGTATCAATGAGCAGTTCTTC CASRKGTSGSINEQFF TRBD2 TRBJ2-1 NA TRBV3-1/TRBV3-2
TGTGCCAGCAGCCAGGGGCTAGCGGACTACGAGCAGTACTTC CASSQGLADYEQYF NA TRBJ2-7 NA TRBV7-7
TGTGCCAGCCTCGACTGGGACGGGACCCCCCGTACCTACGAGCAGTACTTC CASLDWDGTPRTYEQYF NA TRBJ2-7 NA TRBV2
TGTGCCACCAGTGATTCGGACAGTCTCCTACCTCTGAATGAGCAGTTCTTC CATSDSDSLLPLNEQFF NA TRBJ2-1 NA TRBV24-1
TGCGCCAGCAGTCAATCGACCGACAGGGGGCAGGCCCCGAACACCGGGGAGCTGTTTTTT CASSQSTDRGQAPNTGELFF TRBD1 TRBJ2-2 NA TRBV23-1